A single sample gave rise to the 27 T cell receptor beta chains below, sequenced in a study of blood T cell repertoires in COVID-19. The data were produced by immunoSEQ multiplex PCR, yet TCRdb's version contains in-frame clones alone and is incomplete. The sample lists some 120,000 clones, about 91% occurring once. Sequencing used peripheral blood. The receptor set was obtained from a woman aged 45-60 years with active or convalescent COVID-19.

This rearrangement joins TRBV6-2 or TRBV6-3 to TRBJ1-5; 9 nucleotides line up with TRBD1. The germline V gene has CDR1 MNHEY and CDR2 SVGEGT. The CDR3 length is 21 residues. The V gene end was trimmed by 6 bases and the J gene end by 0 bases; junction bases not matched to a gene: 21. The CDR3 sequence is CASSLREPGTGQFGSNQPQHF. In nucleotides, the CDR3 is TGTGCCAGCAGCCTTCGAGAACCTGGGACAGGGCAATTTGGTAGCAATCAGCCCCAGCATTTT.

This clone came up a few times. The chain joins TRBV5-6 to TRBJ1-6, with 11 bases fitting TRBD1. Per germline, CDR1 SGHDT and CDR2 YYEEEE. The CDR3 loop spans 16 amino acids. The J segment lost 7 bases and the V segment lost 4 bases, leaving 7 bases of the junction unmatched. The DNA for the CDR3 is TGTGCCAGCAGCCCGTGGACAGGGGGCGAGAATTCACCCCTCCACTTT. Encoded protein: CASSPWTGGENSPLHF.

The CDR3 coding sequence is TGCGCCAGCAGCCAAGGGGACAGTCCGGGAGATACGCAGTATTTT. Translated, it gives CASSQGDSPGDTQYF. The V gene is TRBV4-3, the J gene TRBJ2-3; 7 nucleotides agree with TRBD1. The CDR3 sequence is 15 residues long. Trimming at V came to 1 base and at J to 5 bases, leaving 6 bases not matched to a gene. CDR1 and CDR2 (germline): LGHNA, YSLEER.

This clone was found once. J is TRBJ2-1 and V is TRBV9; D unresolved. Per germline, CDR1 SGDLS and CDR2 YYNGEE. This CDR3 region has 16 residues. V was trimmed by 3 bases and J by 9 bases, leaving 22 bases between them. CDR3 region: CASSGGWIAGFGEQFF. The CDR3 DNA reads as TGTGCCAGCAGCGGAGGATGGATAGCTGGGTTCGGTGAGCAGTTCTTC.

V and J are TRBV9 and TRBJ2-1; 11 bases are a match to TRBD2. Unmatched junction bases numbered 5, after V lost 2 bases and J lost 7 bases. This CDR3 has 15 residues. Germline-derived CDR1 and CDR2 are SGDLS and YYNGEE. CDR3: CASSVTSGRGNEQFF. CDR3 coding DNA: TGTGCCAGCAGCGTCACTAGCGGGAGAGGTAATGAGCAGTTCTTC.

The chain combines TRBV9 with TRBJ1-5; tentatively, D is TRBD1 (6 bases). Trimming left V 2 bases short and J 5 bases short, with 11 bases between. The CDR3 contains 14 residues. Germline-derived CDR1 and CDR2 are SGDLS and YYNGEE. CDR3 sequence: CASSVHRDDQPQHF. DNA of the CDR3: TGTGCCAGCAGCGTTCACAGGGATGATCAGCCCCAGCATTTT.

The rearrangement uses TRBV15 and TRBJ2-5; a possible D gene is TRBD2 (5 bases). V was trimmed by 0 bases and J by 5 bases, leaving 13 bases between them. Germline CDR1 is LNHNV and CDR2 is YYDKDF (reference sequence). The CDR3 extends over 15 amino acids. In DNA, the CDR3 is TGTGCCACCAGCAGAGATCTTGGTACTAGGGAGACCCAGTACTTC. This codes for CATSRDLGTRETQYF.

The chain recombines TRBV7-8 with TRBJ1-1; no firm D call. Germline V gene lookup returns CDR1 SGHVS and CDR2 FQNEAQ. V was pared by 4 bases and J by 4 bases, with 10 bases between. This CDR3 contains 13 residues. The CDR3 nucleotides are TGTGCCAGCAGCTACCGAGGGAGCACTGAAGCTTTCTTT. Encoded protein: CASSYRGSTEAFF.

The rearrangement uses TRBV7-2 and TRBJ1-3; D is ambiguous. Germline V gene data show CDR1 as SGHTA and CDR2 as FQGNSA. The CDR3 contains 15 residues. Trimming cost V 1 base and J 8 bases, with 15 bases left between them. The CDR3 DNA reads as TGTGCCAGCAGCTTAGGCGGATCACGGGGATACACCATATATTTT. Amino acids: CASSLGGSRGYTIYF.

This chain connects TRBV7-6 to TRBJ1-6, with 10 bases that match TRBD1. The length of the CDR3 is 15 residues. Germline V gene data show CDR1 as SGHVS and CDR2 as FNYEAQ. After removal of 1 base from V and 8 bases from J, the junction contained 2 bases not matched to a gene. The CDR3 is CASSLGGTGDSPLHF. In nucleotides, the CDR3 is TGTGCCAGCAGCTTAGGCGGGACAGGGGATTCACCCCTCCACTTT.

This chain joins TRBV5-1 and TRBJ2-5, with D perhaps matching TRBD2 (6 bases). The CDR3 consists of 14 residues. Trimming took off 4 bases at V and 2 bases at J, with 12 bases between the two ends. Per germline, CDR1 SGHRS and CDR2 YFSETQ. CDR3 sequence (DNA): TGCGCCAGCAGCGATGGGAGGATACAAGAGACCCAGTACTTC. This translates into CASSDGRIQETQYF.

The chain carries TRBV7-2 and TRBJ2-3; the D gene is possibly TRBD1 (5 bases). Germline assignment: CDR1 SGHTA and CDR2 FQGNSA. The germline V and J ends were trimmed by 2 bases and 6 bases, with 12 bases remaining between them. The CDR3 is 14 residues long. CDR3 sequence (DNA): TGTGCCAGCAGCTTATTCCAGGGTGGGGATACGCAGTATTTT. Protein sequence: CASSLFQGGDTQYF. Drawing the rest from reference TRBV7-2 and TRBJ2-3, the complete variable domain is GAGVSQSPSNKVTEKGKDVELRCDPISGHTALYWYRQSLGQGLEFLIYFQGNSAPDKSGLPSDRFSAERTGGSVSTLTIQRTQQEDSAVYLCASSLFQGGDTQYFGPGTRLTVL.

V and J are TRBV5-1 and TRBJ2-1; 12 nucleotides match TRBD2. CDR1 and CDR2 (germline): SGHRS, YFSETQ. V shed 3 bases, J shed 7 bases, and the junction held 8 bases outside the gene matches. The CDR3 consists of 16 residues. CDR3 residues: CASSSQLAGGTNEQFF. The CDR3 nucleotides are TGCGCCAGCAGCTCTCAACTAGCGGGGGGCACGAATGAGCAGTTCTTC.

This clone was seen a single time. This rearrangement joins TRBV2 to TRBJ2-7; D is perhaps TRBD2 (6 bases). From germline, CDR1 is SNHLY and CDR2 FYNNEI. The V gene lost 4 bases and the J gene lost 1 base, with 11 bases spanning the gap. There are 14 residues in the CDR3. CDR3 bases: TGTGCCAGCAGTGGGGAGGCAGTTTCCTACGAGCAGTACTTC. This sequence encodes CASSGEAVSYEQYF.

This clone was detected a few times. J is TRBJ2-1 and V is TRBV18, with 7 nucleotides matching TRBD2. The CDR3 has 13 residues. The J segment lost 7 bases and the V segment lost 5 bases, leaving 5 bases of the junction unmatched. Germline V gene lookup returns CDR1 KGHSH and CDR2 LQKENI. The CDR3 spells CASSTLAENEQFF. The CDR3 nucleotides read TGTGCCAGCTCAACCCTAGCGGAGAATGAGCAGTTCTTC.

This sequence joins TRBV4-3 and TRBJ2-7, with a tentative D call TRBD1 (6 bases). CDR1 and CDR2 (germline): LGHNA, YSLEER. V lost 0 bases, J lost 6 bases, and 15 bases lay in between. The CDR3 totals 15 residues. The CDR3 DNA sequence: TGCGCCAGCAGCCAAGAACGAGTGAAAGGGGGCGAGCAGTACTTC. Translation gives CASSQERVKGGEQYF.

This chain uses TRBV29-1 with TRBJ2-7; 8 bases map to TRBD1. The germline V gene has CDR1 SQVTM and CDR2 ANQGSEA. The CDR3 totals 14 residues. The ends lost 3 bases at V and 2 bases at J; junction bases unmatched: 6. CDR3 amino acids: CSVDRQGAPYEQYF. In DNA, the CDR3 is TGCAGCGTTGATAGGCAGGGGGCCCCCTACGAGCAGTACTTC.

This CDR3 reads CAPFPGGGTEAFF. CDR3 DNA: TGTGCCCCCTTCCCAGGCGGAGGCACTGAAGCTTTCTTT. V is TRBV3-1 (or the pseudogene TRBV3-2) and J is TRBJ1-1; D remains ambiguous. The CDR3 loop spans 13 amino acids. V gave up 11 bases and J gave up 4 bases, with 17 bases separating them. Germline V CDR1 and CDR2: LGHDT, YNNKEL (reference sequence).

V usage is TRBV27 and J usage is TRBJ2-1, with a tentative D call TRBD1 (6 bases). V gave up 6 bases and J gave up 0 bases, with 15 bases separating them. Germline V CDR1 and CDR2: MNHEY, SMNVEV (reference sequence). CDR3 length: 16 amino acids. Written as DNA, the CDR3 is TGTGCCAGCAGACGGACAGTTACCTACTCCTACAATGAGCAGTTCTTC. Translation: CASRRTVTYSYNEQFF.

The gene calls are TRBV9 and TRBJ2-2; 7 bases map to TRBD2. Germline CDR1 and CDR2: SGDLS and YYNGEE. V lost 3 bases to trimming and J lost 0 bases; unmatched junction nucleotides: 2. This CDR3 is 15 amino acids long. CDR3 sequence: CASSGLAANTGELFF. DNA of the CDR3: TGTGCCAGCAGCGGTCTAGCGGCGAACACCGGGGAGCTGTTTTTT.

The DNA of the CDR3 is TGTGCCAGCAGCCAAGACCGGGGGACTAGCGGGATCGAATTGGAGCTGTTTTTT. Translation gives CASSQDRGTSGIELELFF. J is TRBJ2-2 and V is TRBV3-1 (or the pseudogene TRBV3-2); 13 bases line up with TRBD2. V shed 0 bases, J shed 10 bases, and the junction held 11 bases outside the gene matches. Germline assignment: CDR1 LGHDT and CDR2 YNNKEL (reference sequence). This CDR3 region has 18 residues.

The chain is built from TRBV2 and TRBJ2-6; TRBD1 agrees at 9 bases. The CDR3 sequence is 16 residues long. CDR1 is SNHLY and CDR2 is FYNNEI in the germline V gene. Trimming removed 7 bases from V and 2 bases from J; junction bases left unmatched: 6. The DNA for the CDR3 is TGTGCCAGCACCAAGGACAGGGGAACTGGGGCCAACGTCCTGACTTTC. This encodes CASTKDRGTGANVLTF. Drawing the rest from reference TRBV2 and TRBJ2-6, the complete variable domain is EPEVTQTPSHQVTQMGQEVILRCVPISNHLYFYWYRQILGQKVEFLVSFYNNEISEKSEIFDDQFSVERPDGSNFTLKIRSTKLEDSAMYFCASTKDRGTGANVLTFGAGSRLTVL.

The chain recombines TRBV15 with TRBJ1-5; D is ambiguous. Looked up from germline, CDR1 is LNHNV and CDR2 is YYDKDF (reference sequence). V was pared by 5 bases and J by 2 bases, with 13 bases between. The CDR3 runs to 15 residues. CDR3 in amino acids: CATSAQRGGNQPQHF. DNA for the CDR3: TGTGCCACCAGCGCCCAACGAGGCGGCAATCAGCCCCAGCATTTT.

The chain employs TRBV2 and TRBJ2-7; D may be TRBD1 (8 bases). The CDR3 is made up of 16 amino acids. Germline V lookup: CDR1 SNHLY, CDR2 FYNNEI. Trimming removed 7 bases from V and 3 bases from J, with 22 bases in between. CDR3 in amino acids: CASILRGTGGFYEQYF. CDR3 coding DNA: TGTGCCAGCATTTTGCGGGGGACAGGCGGGTTCTACGAGCAGTACTTC.

The chain links TRBV28 to TRBJ2-7; TRBD1 matches 7 bases. Germline lookup yields CDR1 MDHEN and CDR2 SYDVKM. The CDR3 consists of 15 residues. V shed 5 bases and J 2 bases; nucleotides not matched to a gene: 9. The CDR3 coding sequence is TGTGCCAGCAGTCACCGTAAAGGGACAGCCTACGAGCAGTACTTC. Protein sequence: CASSHRKGTAYEQYF.

V gene TRBV6-6 combines with J gene TRBJ1-5, with 9 bases aligning to TRBD1. Per germline, CDR1 MNHNY and CDR2 SVGAGI (reference sequence). The CDR3 extends over 13 amino acids. V gave up 6 bases and J gave up 8 bases; unmatched junction bases: 5. In nucleotides, the CDR3 is TGTGCCAGCAGCTTACAGGGGGCTGAGCCCCAGCATTTT. It specifies CASSLQGAEPQHF.

The genes are TRBV27 and TRBJ2-1; D possibly corresponds to TRBD1 (6 bases). CDR3 size: 21 residues. The germline CDR1 and CDR2 sequences are MNHEY and SMNVEV (reference sequence). Trimming removed 5 bases from V and 3 bases from J, with 32 bases in between. This CDR3 is CASSPGINGRTGIIYYNEQFF. The CDR3 nucleotides are TGTGCCAGCAGTCCAGGAATTAACGGCCGAACAGGGATAATTTACTACAATGAGCAGTTCTTC.